This T cell receptor (beta chain) was captured in a study of tumor-infiltrating lymphocytes in primary liver carcinoma. Study overall: Men as well as women, aged 30 to 69 years, made up the patients.

Study conclusions and caveats: Tumors significantly exceeded blood in top-250-clone fraction (p = 0.039).

With a constant-region primer, TCR beta cDNA was made from 450 to 500 ng of total RNA. A slightly modified ARM-PCR protocol with three nested multiplex PCR rounds produced these TCR beta libraries. Each of the first two PCR rounds ran roughly 9 cycles with TRBV1-TRBV30 forward and C-beta reverse primers. One entry per CDR3 protein, called by TCRdb with MiXCR from the multiplex PCR reads. This table has 250,000 to 400,000 distinct CDR3 sequences, 65% appearing once. Out of unsorted whole blood came the blood RNA, and germline DNA was extracted as well. With respect to this clonotype: Its target is not known. The junction differs from germline at one of its ends, possibly a read error.

Germline V lookup: CDR1 SGHAT, CDR2 FQNNGV. The CDR3 consists of 13 residues. The rearrangement links TRBV11-2 to TRBJ2-5; TRBD2 matches at 13 bases. The sample taken for sequencing was peripheral blood. This receptor was identified in a man aged 40-55 years with primary liver carcinoma and hepatitis B virus infection. This chain's CDR3 is CASSLHRTSGGHF. For the CDR3, the DNA is TGTGCCAGCAGCCTCCACCGGACTAGCGGGGGACACTTC.